Below are 21 T cell receptor beta chains sequenced from a single sample in a study of blood T cell repertoires in COVID-19 (TCRdb year 2020). The library was built by means of the immunoSEQ multiplex PCR assay. What TCRdb holds here is the immuneACCESS table cut down to in-frame rearrangements. Part of the clones is not present; checked against another copy, under half of the missing clones reflect an unresolved V gene, and the others are unexplained. The sample records 260,000 or so clones, about four fifths of which are singletons. The ten top clones hold 4.5% to 6.5% of the sample. The source material was peripheral blood. All receptors derive from a man of 80 years or more with acute or convalescent COVID-19.

The chain carries TRBV27 and TRBJ2-3; TRBD1 is a possible D gene (7 bases). This CDR3 contains 14 residues. V was pared by 8 bases and J by 0 bases, with 12 bases between. Germline V lookup: CDR1 MNHEY, CDR2 SMNVEV (reference sequence). CDR3 coding DNA: TGTGCCAGCGGAGGGGGCCCTAGCACAGATACGCAGTATTTT. Protein: CASGGGPSTDTQYF.

The chain couples TRBV19 to TRBJ2-7; unclear D gene. V lost 5 bases and J lost 6, with 14 bases in between. Germline CDR1 is LNHDA and CDR2 is SQIVND (reference sequence). This CDR3 spans 13 amino acids. CDR3 bases: TGTGCCAGTAGTCCCCCAGGCACAACCGAGCAGTACTTC. Residues: CASSPPGTTEQYF.

The V call is TRBV3-1 (or the pseudogene TRBV3-2), the J call TRBJ2-2, with a weak D call TRBD1 (5 bases). V was trimmed by 4 bases and J by 8 bases, leaving 11 bases between them. The CDR3 is made up of 13 amino acids. CDR1 is LGHDT and CDR2 is YNNKEL in the germline V gene (reference sequence). Here the CDR3 DNA reads TGTGCCAGCAGCCCCCAACCAGGGGGGGAGCTGTTTTTT. Protein sequence: CASSPQPGGELFF.

The chain recombines TRBV2 with TRBJ1-4, with D possibly being TRBD1 (6 bases). V was shortened by 6 bases and J by 4 bases, with 12 bases between the two germline ends. Germline V lookup: CDR1 SNHLY, CDR2 FYNNEI. CDR3 length: 14 amino acids. The CDR3 here is CASRRTVLNEKLFF. The CDR3 DNA follows: TGTGCCAGCAGGCGGACAGTCCTTAATGAAAAACTGTTTTTT.

This chain joins TRBV6-5 and TRBJ1-6; 7 bases match TRBD1. Unmatched junction bases numbered 6, after V lost 7 bases and J lost 9 bases. The CDR3 is 13 amino acids. Germline V lookup: CDR1 MNHEY, CDR2 SVGAGI. The CDR3 loop reads CASKWDSFSPLHF. DNA for the CDR3: TGTGCCAGCAAGTGGGACAGTTTTTCACCCCTCCACTTT.

V usage is TRBV19 and J usage is TRBJ1-4; no clear D gene. The CDR3 contains 11 residues. Germline values: CDR1 LNHDA, CDR2 SQIVND (reference sequence). The germline V and J ends were trimmed by 5 bases and 4 bases, with 2 bases remaining between them. The CDR3 nucleotides read TGTGCCAGTAGTTATAATGAAAAACTGTTTTTT. This translates into CASSYNEKLFF.

This sequence joins TRBV19 and TRBJ2-7; TRBD2 might be the D (7 bases). The CDR3 contains 13 residues. The germline CDR1 and CDR2 sequences are LNHDA and SQIVND (reference sequence). Trimming pared 5 bases from V and 3 bases from J, leaving 11 bases between. The CDR3 here is CASSQGGGYEQYF. The CDR3 DNA reads as TGTGCCAGTAGTCAGGGAGGGGGCTACGAGCAGTACTTC.

The CDR3 region has the DNA TGTGCCAGCAGCCATCCCTCTACCGGCTCTGGGGCCAACGTCCTGACTTTC. This sequence encodes CASSHPSTGSGANVLTF. This chain links TRBV3-1 (or the pseudogene TRBV3-2) with TRBJ2-6, with unresolved D. Germline CDR1 and CDR2: LGHDT and YNNKEL (reference sequence). The CDR3 consists of 17 residues. Trimming removed 3 bases from V and 0 bases from J, with 12 bases in between.

This clone was recorded only once. This chain joins TRBV2 and TRBJ1-6, with D possibly TRBD1 on 6 matching bases. The CDR3 is 14 residues long. Germline CDR1 is SNHLY and CDR2 is FYNNEI. V lost 7 bases, J lost 7 bases, and 14 bases lay in between. CDR3: CASISSGANSPLHF. Written as DNA, the CDR3 is TGTGCCAGCATTAGTTCAGGGGCGAATTCACCCCTCCACTTT.

The chain has TRBV19 and TRBJ2-7, with 10 bases aligning to TRBD2. There are 16 residues in the CDR3. Trimming removed 3 bases from V and 2 bases from J; junction bases left unmatched: 7. Germline CDR1 reads LNHDA; CDR2 reads SQIVND (reference sequence). This chain's CDR3 is CASSIFSSGRPYEQYF. The CDR3 DNA reads TGTGCCAGTAGTATTTTCAGTAGCGGGAGGCCCTACGAGCAGTACTTC.

This clone was seen a single time. This sequence joins TRBV6-1 and TRBJ2-2; D unclear. V was pared by 3 bases and J by 7 bases, with 15 bases between. This CDR3 has 15 amino acids. The germline V gene has CDR1 MNHNS and CDR2 SASEGT. The CDR3 here is CASSDRVSRSGELFF. CDR3 nucleotides: TGTGCCAGCAGTGACCGGGTCTCCCGGAGCGGGGAGCTGTTTTTT.

In this sample, this clone turned up once. V usage is TRBV11-2 and J usage is TRBJ1-1, with 7 positions matching TRBD1. V was clipped by 2 bases and J by 5 bases; unmatched bases: 8. CDR1 is SGHAT, CDR2 FQNNGV, per germline. The CDR3 totals 15 residues. The CDR3 protein is CASSLFEGAVTEAFF. The CDR3 bases are TGTGCCAGCAGCTTATTCGAGGGGGCCGTAACTGAAGCTTTCTTT. Based on the CDR3 plus reference TRBV11-2 and TRBJ1-1, the full variable domain is EAGVAQSPRYKIIEKRQSVAFWCNPISGHATLYWYQQILGQGPKLLIQFQNNGVVDDSQLPKDRFSAERLKGVDSTLKIQPAKLEDSAVYLCASSLFEGAVTEAFFGQGTRLTVV.

The chain joins TRBV2 to TRBJ2-7, with D unclear. The CDR3 extends over 14 amino acids. From germline, CDR1 is SNHLY and CDR2 FYNNEI. Trimming removed 3 bases at V and 3 bases at J, with 12 bases between. The CDR3: CASSESLYSYEQYF. The CDR3 DNA reads TGTGCCAGCAGTGAGAGTCTTTACAGCTACGAGCAGTACTTC.

This clone came up a few times. The CDR3 reads CASSPGRGFEQYF. CDR3 nucleotide sequence: TGTGCCAGCAGCCCCGGGCGGGGTTTCGAGCAGTACTTC. The chain is built from TRBV7-9 and TRBJ2-7, with TRBD2 as a possible D gene (6 bases). Germline values: CDR1 SEHNR, CDR2 FQNEAQ (reference sequence). V lost 5 bases, J lost 6 bases, and 14 bases lay in between. The CDR3 runs 13 residues.

This clone has just a few counts. The CDR3 sequence is CASSGQVGTEAFF. CDR3 bases: TGTGCCAGTAGCGGACAGGTGGGCACTGAAGCTTTCTTT. The chain links TRBV19 to TRBJ1-1, with 7 positions matching TRBD1. The CDR3 covers 13 residues. CDR1 is LNHDA and CDR2 is SQIVND in the germline V gene (reference sequence). V dropped 6 bases and J dropped 4; count of bases not matched to a gene: 5.

V gene TRBV7-3 combines with J gene TRBJ2-3, with TRBD1 as a possible D gene (6 bases). Looked up from germline, CDR1 is SGHTA and CDR2 is FQGTGA. This CDR3 is built from 15 residues. The germline V and J ends were trimmed by 5 bases and 0 bases, with 12 bases remaining between them. CDR3 in DNA: TGTGCCAGCAGCCCTGTGGGGGCCAGCACAGATACGCAGTATTTT. Residues: CASSPVGASTDTQYF. The entire variable domain, with the rest obtained from reference TRBV7-3 and TRBJ2-3, is as follows: GAGVSQTPSNKVTEKGKYVELRCDPISGHTALYWYRQSLGQGPEFLIYFQGTGAADDSGLPNDRFFAVRPEGSVSTLKIQRTERGDSAVYLCASSPVGASTDTQYFGPGTRLTVL.

The genes are TRBV7-2 and TRBJ2-5; TRBD2 aligns across 8 bases. The CDR3 length is 15 residues. The V gene's germline CDR1 is SGHTA and CDR2 FQGNSA. J gave up 7 bases and V 4 bases, and 11 bases lay outside the gene matches. CDR3 loop: CASSSQGLVGGTQYF. The CDR3 DNA is TGTGCCAGCAGCTCACAGGGACTAGTGGGTGGGACCCAGTACTTC.

The chain couples TRBV5-4 to TRBJ1-3, with unresolved D. The germline V gene has CDR1 SGHNT and CDR2 YYREEE (reference sequence). Trimming stripped 0 bases from V and 0 bases from J, with 7 bases between. The CDR3 has 15 amino acids. The CDR3 here is CASSLAGPSGNTIYF. The CDR3 DNA reads as TGTGCCAGCAGCTTGGCGGGTCCCTCTGGAAACACCATATATTTT.

The chain couples TRBV5-1 to TRBJ2-1; 13 positions match TRBD2. Germline V gives CDR1 SGHRS, CDR2 YFSETQ. V trimming: 4 bases; J trimming: 8 bases; junction bases outside the gene matches: 6. The CDR3 loop spans 15 amino acids. The CDR3 nucleotides are TGCGCCAGCAGCATAGGACTAGCGGGAGCTTATGAGCAGTTCTTC. It codes for CASSIGLAGAYEQFF.

This clone showed up just once. The chain recombines TRBV27 with TRBJ2-3; D ambiguous. The CDR3 consists of 13 residues. Germline V CDR1 and CDR2: MNHEY, SMNVEV (reference sequence). Trimming left V 6 bases short and J 3 bases short, with 10 bases between. CDR3 protein: CASRPPATDTQYF. The CDR3 nucleotides are TGTGCCAGCAGACCCCCAGCGACAGATACGCAGTATTTT.

The chain links TRBV11-2 to TRBJ1-5; no firm D call. CDR3 length equals 13 residues. Trimming removed 6 bases from V and 0 bases from J, with 6 bases in between. Germline lookup yields CDR1 SGHAT and CDR2 FQNNGV. The CDR3 is CASSSYSNQPQHF. DNA of the CDR3: TGTGCCAGCAGTTCTTATAGCAATCAGCCCCAGCATTTT.